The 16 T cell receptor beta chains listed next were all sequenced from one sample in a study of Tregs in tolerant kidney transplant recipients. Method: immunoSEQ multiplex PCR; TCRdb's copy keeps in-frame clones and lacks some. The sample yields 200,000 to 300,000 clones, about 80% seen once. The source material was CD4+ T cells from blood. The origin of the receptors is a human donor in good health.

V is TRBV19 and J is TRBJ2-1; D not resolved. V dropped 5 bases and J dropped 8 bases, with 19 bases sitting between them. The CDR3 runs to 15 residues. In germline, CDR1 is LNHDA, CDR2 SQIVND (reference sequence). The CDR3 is CASSGRTPAVYEQFF. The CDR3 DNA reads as TGTGCCAGTAGTGGTAGGACCCCGGCGGTCTATGAGCAGTTCTTC.

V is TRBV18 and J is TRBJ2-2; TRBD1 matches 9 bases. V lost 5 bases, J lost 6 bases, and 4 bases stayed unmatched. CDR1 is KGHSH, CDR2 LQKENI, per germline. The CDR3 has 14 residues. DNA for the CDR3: TGTGCCAGCTCATCACAGGGGGCACCCGGGGAGCTGTTTTTT. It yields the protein CASSSQGAPGELFF.

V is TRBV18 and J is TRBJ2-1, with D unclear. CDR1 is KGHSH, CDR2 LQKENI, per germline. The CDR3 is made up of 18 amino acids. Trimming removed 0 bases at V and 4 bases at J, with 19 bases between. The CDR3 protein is CASSPPKGVLSGYNEQFF. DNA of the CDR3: TGTGCCAGCTCACCACCGAAAGGTGTGTTGTCGGGTTACAATGAGCAGTTCTTC.

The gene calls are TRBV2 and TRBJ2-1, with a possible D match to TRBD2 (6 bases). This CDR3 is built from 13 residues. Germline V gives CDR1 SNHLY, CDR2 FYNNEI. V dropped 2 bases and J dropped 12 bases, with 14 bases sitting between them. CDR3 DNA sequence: TGTGCCAGCAGTGAACAGTGGCAGGAGGGGCAGTTCTTC. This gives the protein CASSEQWQEGQFF. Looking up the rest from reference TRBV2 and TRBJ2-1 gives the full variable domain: EPEVTQTPSHQVTQMGQEVILRCVPISNHLYFYWYRQILGQKVEFLVSFYNNEISEKSEIFDDQFSVERPDGSNFTLKIRSTKLEDSAMYFCASSEQWQEGQFFGPGTRLTVL.

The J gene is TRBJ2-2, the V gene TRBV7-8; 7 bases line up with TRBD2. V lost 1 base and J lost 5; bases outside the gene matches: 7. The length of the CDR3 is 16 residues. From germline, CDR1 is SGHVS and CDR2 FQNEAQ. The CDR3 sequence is CASSLVSTSATGELFF. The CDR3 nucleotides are TGTGCCAGCAGCTTAGTATCCACTAGCGCAACCGGGGAGCTGTTTTTT.

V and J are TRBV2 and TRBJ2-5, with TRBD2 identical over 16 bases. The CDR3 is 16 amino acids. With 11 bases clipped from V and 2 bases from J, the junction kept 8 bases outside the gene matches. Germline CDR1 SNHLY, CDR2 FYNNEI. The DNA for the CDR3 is TGTGCCGGCCTACCGGGACTAGCGGGGGGGCAAGAGACCCAGTACTTC. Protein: CAGLPGLAGGQETQYF.

CDR3 sequence reads: CASTLHPGPQETQYF. The CDR3 nucleotides read TGTGCCAGCACACTCCACCCGGGACCGCAAGAGACCCAGTACTTC. The chain is built from TRBV7-2 and TRBJ2-5; D is perhaps TRBD1 or TRBD2 (5 bases each). The CDR3 has 15 amino acids. V dropped 7 bases and J dropped 2 bases, with 17 bases sitting between them. Germline CDR1 reads SGHTA; CDR2 reads FQGNSA.

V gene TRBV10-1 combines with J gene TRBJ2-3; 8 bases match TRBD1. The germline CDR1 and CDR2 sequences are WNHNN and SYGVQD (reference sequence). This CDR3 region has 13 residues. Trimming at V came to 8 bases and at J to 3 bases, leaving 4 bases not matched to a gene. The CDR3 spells CASGDRRTDTQYF. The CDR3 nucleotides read TGCGCCAGCGGGGACAGGAGGACAGATACGCAGTATTTT.

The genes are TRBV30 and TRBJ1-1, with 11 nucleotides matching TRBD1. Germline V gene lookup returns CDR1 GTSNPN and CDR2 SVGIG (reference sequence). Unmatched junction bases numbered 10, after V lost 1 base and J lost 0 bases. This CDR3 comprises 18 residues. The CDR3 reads CAWSAPRTGGMMNTEAFF. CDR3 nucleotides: TGTGCCTGGAGTGCCCCTAGGACAGGGGGCATGATGAACACTGAAGCTTTCTTT.

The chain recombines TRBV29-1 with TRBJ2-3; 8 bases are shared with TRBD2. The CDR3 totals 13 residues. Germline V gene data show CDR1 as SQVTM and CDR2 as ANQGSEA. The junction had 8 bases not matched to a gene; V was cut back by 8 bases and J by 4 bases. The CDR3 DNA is TGCAGCCTAGGATCGGGAGGGCCAGATACGCAGTATTTT. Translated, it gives CSLGSGGPDTQYF.

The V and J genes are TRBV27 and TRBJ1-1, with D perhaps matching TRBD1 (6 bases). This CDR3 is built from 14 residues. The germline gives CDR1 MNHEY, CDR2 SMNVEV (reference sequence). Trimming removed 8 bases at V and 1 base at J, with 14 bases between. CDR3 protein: CASRGGGWNTEAFF. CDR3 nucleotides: TGTGCCAGCCGAGGGGGGGGCTGGAACACTGAAGCTTTCTTT.

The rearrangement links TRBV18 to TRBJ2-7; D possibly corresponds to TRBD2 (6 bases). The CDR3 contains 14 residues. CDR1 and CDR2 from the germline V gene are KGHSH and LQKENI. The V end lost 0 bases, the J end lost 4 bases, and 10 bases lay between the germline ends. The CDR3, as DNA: TGTGCCAGCTCACCACCGTCGGGGAGGTACGAGCAGTACTTC. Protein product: CASSPPSGRYEQYF.

The CDR3 here is CASSGNPLASTEAFF. The DNA of the CDR3 is TGCGCCAGCAGTGGGAATCCTCTGGCTAGCACTGAAGCTTTCTTT. This rearrangement joins TRBV10-1 to TRBJ1-1; no definite D call. The CDR3 spans 15 residues. V lost 4 bases, J lost 4 bases, and 16 bases lay in between. The germline V gene encodes CDR1 WNHNN and CDR2 SYGVQD (reference sequence).

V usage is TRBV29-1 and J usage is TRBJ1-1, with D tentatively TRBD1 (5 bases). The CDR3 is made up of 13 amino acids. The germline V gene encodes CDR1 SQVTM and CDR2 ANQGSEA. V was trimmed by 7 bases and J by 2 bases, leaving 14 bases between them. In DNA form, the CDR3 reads TGCAGCGCCCTTCGACAGCCTAACACTGAAGCTTTCTTT. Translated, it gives CSALRQPNTEAFF.

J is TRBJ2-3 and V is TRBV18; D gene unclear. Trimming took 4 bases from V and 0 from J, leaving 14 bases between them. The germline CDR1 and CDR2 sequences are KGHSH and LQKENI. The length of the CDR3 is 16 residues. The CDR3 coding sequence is TGTGCCAGCTCACACCAGAAGGATACCAGCACAGATACGCAGTATTTT. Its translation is CASSHQKDTSTDTQYF. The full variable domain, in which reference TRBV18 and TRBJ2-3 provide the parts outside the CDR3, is NAGVMQNPRHLVRRRGQEARLRCSPMKGHSHVYWYRQLPEEGLKFMVYLQKENIIDESGMPKERFSAEFPKEGPSILRIQQVVRGDSAAYFCASSHQKDTSTDTQYFGPGTRLTVL.

CDR3 sequence: CASSLDIIFSYEQYF. The CDR3 nucleotides read TGCGCCAGCAGCTTGGATATAATCTTTTCCTACGAGCAGTACTTC. The rearrangement joins TRBV5-1 to TRBJ2-7; D is unresolved. The V gene's germline CDR1 is SGHRS and CDR2 YFSETQ. The CDR3 sequence is 15 residues long. Between the trimmed V and J ends, which lost 0 bases and 1 base, there was a span of 11 bases. The variable domain in full, completed from reference TRBV5-1 and TRBJ2-7, reads KAGVTQTPRYLIKTRGQQVTLSCSPISGHRSVSWYQQTPGQGLQFLFEYFSETQRNKGNFPGRFSGRQFSNSRSEMNVSTLELGDSALYLCASSLDIIFSYEQYFGPGTRLTVT.